The 8 T cell receptor beta chains below come from one sample, sequenced in a study of T cell repertoires in cytomegalovirus infection. TCRdb ran MiXCR on the reads and lists one entry per CDR3 protein. The table includes 400,000 or so distinct CDR3 sequences, 15% to 20% detected once. Input material: PBMCs. All receptors come from a human donor in good health (CMV status not recorded). Some clones in this sample may be carry-over from other donors' samples.

In the case of this clonotype: This could be a read error, since a much larger clone is one nucleotide away. The rearrangement uses TRBV7-2 and TRBJ2-7, with 9 bases that match TRBD2. Germline CDR1 is SGHTA and CDR2 is FQGNSA. The length of the CDR3 is 15 residues. V lost 1 base to trimming and J lost 5 bases; unmatched junction nucleotides: 6. The DNA for the CDR3 is TGTGCCAGCAGCTTAGGGGGTAGCGGGGGCCACGAGCAGTACTTC. As protein: CASSLGGSGGHEQYF.

V gene TRBV7-8 combines with J gene TRBJ2-1; perhaps TRBD1 as D (6 bases). The V end was cut by 3 bases, the J end by 2 bases, with 11 bases between. This CDR3 spans 15 amino acids. CDR1 and CDR2 (germline): SGHVS, FQNEAQ. In DNA form, the CDR3 reads TGTGCCAGCAGCTTGAACACAGGGCCCTACAATGAGCAGTTCTTC. Its protein is CASSLNTGPYNEQFF.

The chain carries TRBV6-2 or TRBV6-3 and TRBJ1-5; possible D gene TRBD1, 6 bases. The V and J ends lost 0 bases and 5 bases respectively, with 26 bases between them. The CDR3 contains 20 residues. The germline gives CDR1 MNHEY, CDR2 SVGEGT. CDR3 amino acids: CASSYSAGYRDIWNYQPQHF. CDR3 nucleotides: TGTGCCAGCAGTTACTCGGCAGGGTACCGGGACATATGGAATTATCAGCCCCAGCATTTT.

This clonotype has ten or more counts. The gene calls are TRBV7-2 and TRBJ2-5; D is undetermined. CDR3 size: 13 residues. Germline V lookup: CDR1 SGHTA, CDR2 FQGNSA. V was clipped by 5 bases and J by 5 bases, with 12 bases between them. CDR3 loop: CASSQRAEETQYF. The CDR3 DNA is TGTGCCAGCAGCCAAAGGGCGGAGGAGACCCAGTACTTC.

A remark on this clonotype: Sequence at one end of the junction differs from germline and may be a read error. This chain uses TRBV5-3 with TRBJ2-7; D ambiguous. TRBV5-3 is marked as an open reading frame, function uncertain. This CDR3 comprises 14 residues. The CDR3 nucleotides are TGTGCCAGCAGCTTTGGAAGCGACTCCTACGAGCAGTACTTC. Protein product: CASSFGSDSYEQYF.

This clonotype has at least ten counts. This rearrangement joins TRBV7-9 to TRBJ2-7; 9 nucleotides match TRBD1. Germline CDR1 is SEHNR and CDR2 is FQNEAQ (reference sequence). The V segment lost 5 bases and the J segment 2 bases; nucleotides outside the gene matches: 4. The CDR3 has 14 amino acids. The CDR3 DNA is TGTGCCAGCAGCCCGGGACAGGGAACCTACGAGCAGTACTTC. The encoded protein is CASSPGQGTYEQYF. The complete variable domain, with remaining parts taken from reference TRBV7-9 and TRBJ2-7, reads DTGVSQNPRHKITKRGQNVTFRCDPISEHNRLYWYRQTLGQGPEFLTYFQNEAQLEKSRLLSDRFSAERPKGSFSTLEIQRTEQGDSAMYLCASSPGQGTYEQYFGPGTRLTVT.

This clonotype was picked up many times. The chain joins TRBV6-1 to TRBJ1-1, with no clear D. Germline CDR1 and CDR2: MNHNS and SASEGT. The CDR3 covers 13 residues. With 2 bases removed from V and 7 bases from J, the gap between germline ends came to 11 bases. CDR3 region: CASSEMGGDEAFF. Here the CDR3 DNA reads TGTGCCAGCAGTGAAATGGGTGGCGATGAAGCTTTCTTT.

The CDR3 DNA reads as TGCGCCAGCAGTGAGCGTGACAGGGACCCTAACTATGGCTACACCTTC. This gives the protein CASSERDRDPNYGYTF. J is TRBJ1-2 and V is TRBV10-2, with 7 bases fitting TRBD1. V was clipped by 2 bases and J by 0 bases; unmatched bases: 6. Germline CDR1 is WSHSY and CDR2 is SAAADI. The CDR3 loop spans 16 amino acids.